A selection of T cell receptor beta chains follows, all from one sample in a study of shared clonotypes between healthy human individuals. This table comes from immunoSEQ multiplex PCR, and its TCRdb copy is limited to in-frame clones, with some not included. The sample contains around 2.1 million clones, almost 96% of which appear only once. Sequencing was carried out using naive CD4+ T cells sorted from blood. Source of these receptors: a man between 18 and 35 years old in good health. Both conserved end residues are part of each CDR3. The order of the fields is clone size, J gene, V gene, D gene, CDR3 DNA, CDR3 protein. D genes are given only for firm matches. Size is omitted from some rows. Given values are once, few, many or a class for expanded clones.

clone_size: once
j_call: TRBJ2-2
v_call: TRBV9
d_call: TRBD1
cdr3_nt: TGTGCCAGCAGCGTAGAGGGACAGTTCACCGGGGAGCTGTTTTTT
cdr3_aa: CASSVEGQFTGELFF

clone_size: .
j_call: TRBJ1-2
v_call: TRBV15
d_call: .
cdr3_nt: TGTGCCACCAGCAGAGATGCGGGGAATGGCTACACCTTC
cdr3_aa: CATSRDAGNGYTF

clone_size: .
j_call: TRBJ2-5
v_call: TRBV5-1
d_call: TRBD2
cdr3_nt: TGCGCCAGCAGCTTGGCGGGGACTAGCGGGGCCCGGGGCGAGACCCAGTACTTC
cdr3_aa: CASSLAGTSGARGETQYF

clone_size: .
j_call: TRBJ2-1
v_call: TRBV20-1
d_call: TRBD2
cdr3_nt: TGCAGTGCTAGAACTAGCGCTGAGCAGTTCTTC
cdr3_aa: CSARTSAEQFF

clone_size: .
j_call: TRBJ2-3
v_call: TRBV2
d_call: .
cdr3_nt: TGTGCCAGCAGTTCCGGGACACGGGATGGTACGCAGTATTTT
cdr3_aa: CASSSGTRDGTQYF

clone_size: .
j_call: TRBJ1-5
v_call: TRBV27
d_call: TRBD1
cdr3_nt: TGTGCCAGCAACGCGACAGGGGCGTGCAATCAGCCCCAGCATTTT
cdr3_aa: CASNATGACNQPQHF

clone_size: .
j_call: TRBJ1-4
v_call: TRBV5-1
d_call: TRBD1
cdr3_nt: TGCGCCAGCTCGGGACAGGGGGATGAAAAACTGTTTTTT
cdr3_aa: CASSGQGDEKLFF

clone_size: .
j_call: TRBJ2-7
v_call: TRBV2
d_call: TRBD1
cdr3_nt: TGTGCCAGCAGTGAAGCGCTTGGCAGGGGGCTTACCTACGAGCAGTACTTC
cdr3_aa: CASSEALGRGLTYEQYF

clone_size: .
j_call: TRBJ2-1
v_call: TRBV5-6
d_call: .
cdr3_nt: TGTGCCAGCAGCCCTCCTTCGTTCTACAATGAGCAGTTCTTC
cdr3_aa: CASSPPSFYNEQFF

clone_size: .
j_call: TRBJ2-7
v_call: TRBV9
d_call: .
cdr3_nt: TGTGCCAGCAGCGTAGGAAACGGCTACGAGCAGTACTTC
cdr3_aa: CASSVGNGYEQYF

clone_size: once
j_call: TRBJ2-7
v_call: TRBV7-9
d_call: TRBD1
cdr3_nt: TGTGCCAGCAGCCTGACGACAGGGGTCCACGAGCAGTACTTC
cdr3_aa: CASSLTTGVHEQYF